This TCR beta chain was captured by sequencing in a study of shared clonotypes between healthy human individuals. In the study overall: The composition of the donors was a couple of women and a few men aged 18 to 49. Study-level points and caveats: Naive subsets usually exceeded memory subsets in estimated richness. Sampling used blood alone; tissue repertoires probably differ.

Data came from immunoSEQ multiplex PCR; TCRdb stores just in-frame clones and leaves some out. Here the sample spans 600,000 to 750,000 clones, around 77% being singletons. Germline CDR1 is LNHDA and CDR2 is SQIVND (reference sequence). Trimming took 2 bases from V and 0 from J; bases not matched to a gene: 7. This CDR3 has 17 amino acids. About this clone: The antigen remains undetermined.

Sample: memory CD4+ T cells sorted from blood. Subset reported: CD45RA-negative fraction. The chain employs TRBV19 and TRBJ2-5; 9 positions agree with TRBD1. The sequence was obtained from a woman aged 25 to 39 in good health. CDR3 in amino acids: CASSIRRGQGYQETQYF. The CDR3 bases are TGTGCCAGTAGTATAAGGCGGGGACAGGGCTACCAAGAGACCCAGTACTTC.